This T cell receptor (beta chain) derives from a study of T cell responses to AZD1222 COVID-19 vaccine. Study-level information: Analyses pooled second doses at about 4 or about 12 weeks. Whole-study findings and limits: Spike-wide coverage was observed for vaccine-associated CD4 TCRs, with dominant responses at 160-218 and 743-854. An increase in Spike-specific TCR breadth and depth was observed after two AZD1222 doses. AZD1222 recipients seropositive at baseline numbered only 6 or 7.

The method was immunoSEQ multiplex PCR; TCRdb's version includes in-frame clones alone and lacks a portion of them. The sample lists roughly 110,000 clones; 85% to 90% were seen once. As for this clone: Its antigen is undetermined.

Looked up from germline, CDR1 is MGHDK and CDR2 is SYGVNS. V shed 5 bases and J 5 bases; nucleotides not matched to a gene: 11. CDR3 length: 15 residues. The V and J genes are TRBV25-1 and TRBJ2-5; TRBD2 aligns across 7 bases. This TCR was recovered from an adult in good health. This material consisted of peripheral blood, taken on day 0 of AZD1222 vaccination. CDR3 bases: TGTGCCAGCAGTTTGCTGCAGGGAGGGAGGGAGACCCAGTACTTC. It encodes CASSLLQGGRETQYF.